Given below is one T cell receptor beta chain in context. Reverse transcription of roughly 0.45 to 1 ug RNA used random hexamers. One entry per CDR3 protein results from TCRdb running MiXCR on the immunoSEQ multiplex PCR reads. Here the sample spans fewer than 250,000 distinct CDR3 sequences, under 95% being singletons. The data were taken from a study of CD8 T cells in Susac syndrome. V lost 3 bases and J 7 bases, leaving 17 bases between the germline ends. This CDR3 is built from 15 residues. Germline-derived CDR1 and CDR2 are SGDLS and YYNGEE. This sequence was found in a human donor in good health. This chain links TRBV9 with TRBJ1-5, with D maybe TRBD1 (5 bases). Material: CD4+ T cells from PBMCs. The CDR3 protein is CASSEAPFSGQPQHF. DNA for the CDR3: TGTGCCAGCAGCGAGGCCCCTTTCTCAGGGCAGCCCCAGCATTTT.